The source of this T cell receptor beta chain is a study of cytomegalovirus exposure and HLA in healthy donors. Study background: Early release data held around 82 million unique TCRs from HLA-typed donors.

Broader study findings: For most TCR beta V segments, an earlier analysis put the productive rate at about 90% or about 30% of the time. Among CMV-associated TCR beta chains, most appeared HLA-restricted in a later analysis. Specificity for CMV antigens was confirmed in vitro for a few of the CMV-associated chains.

The PCR employed 60 Vbeta primers together with 13 Jbeta primers. Only in-frame clones appear in the TCRdb table, and some are missing; sequencing was by immunoSEQ multiplex PCR. The data contain roughly 120,000 clones, approximately 69% of them singletons. The germline V gene has CDR1 MNHEY and CDR2 SMNVEV (reference sequence). The length of the CDR3 is 15 residues. The trim removed 5 bases at V and 3 bases at J, leaving 7 bases unmatched. In the case of this clone: Its antigen is as yet unknown.

The chain combines TRBV27 with TRBJ1-2; 9 bases are shared with TRBD1. The receptor's source is a woman in her thirties or forties in good health and CMV-seropositive. Sample: PBMCs. The CDR3 loop is CASSRTGDFYYGYTF. The CDR3, as DNA: TGTGCCAGCAGTCGGACAGGGGATTTTTACTATGGCTACACCTTC.